The rows below give T cell receptor beta chains drawn from one sample of a study of Graves' ophthalmopathy and Graves' hyperthyroidism. MiXCR was run by TCRdb on the multiplex PCR reads, yielding one entry per CDR3 protein. The table shows roughly 500,000 distinct CDR3 sequences, with roughly an eighth occurring only once. Material for sequencing was blood. All receptors come from a woman aged 30 to 39 with Graves' ophthalmopathy. Both conserved end residues are part of each CDR3. A D gene is named only where the DNA matches it firmly. Size tells how often a clone was seen (once, few, many) or the class of an expanded clone, and some rows leave it out.

V gene	clone size	D gene	J gene	CDR3 DNA	CDR3 protein
TRBV24-1	many	.	TRBJ1-2	TGTGCCACCAGTGATTCCCCGGGACATCGGACTAACTATGGCTACACCTTC	CATSDSPGHRTNYGYTF
TRBV20-1	many	.	TRBJ2-5	TGCAGTGCTAGGGAAAACCAAGAGACCCAGTACTTC	CSARENQETQYF
TRBV28	many	.	TRBJ1-1	TGTGCCAGCAGTTTAGGAGGTTTGAGGGAAGCTTTCTTT	CASSLGGLREAFF
TRBV19	many	.	TRBJ2-2	TGTGCCAGTAGTGTAATAAGGGGTTCCGGGGAGCTGTTTTTT	CASSVIRGSGELFF
TRBV4-1	few	.	TRBJ1-2	TGCGCCAGCAGCCAGGCTCAAGGACTTCCATACACCTTC	CASSQAQGLPYTF
TRBV28	.	.	TRBJ2-4	TGTGCCAGCAGTTTGGGTCTCAAAAACATTAAGTACTTC	CASSLGLKNIKYF
TRBV24-1	many	TRBD1	TRBJ1-5	TGTGCCACCACCTTTGACAGGGGGAATCAGCCCCAGCATTTT	CATTFDRGNQPQHF
TRBV10-3	many	TRBD2	TRBJ2-7	TGTGCCATCAGGCCTAGCGGGGGGCACTACGAGCAGTACTTC	CAIRPSGGHYEQYF
TRBV6-1	many	.	TRBJ2-7	TGTGCCAGCAGTGAAGTCGACAGTACCTACGAGCAGTACTTC	CASSEVDSTYEQYF
TRBV7-2	.	.	TRBJ1-4	TGTGCCAGCAGCTCACAGGGTCGGCTTGAAAAACTGTTTTTT	CASSSQGRLEKLFF
TRBV6-2/TRBV6-3	few	.	TRBJ1-1	TGTGCCAGCAGTTCCCCTCCCCCGGGGGAAGCTTTCTTT	CASSSPPPGEAFF
TRBV7-2	.	TRBD2	TRBJ2-4	TGTGCCAGCAGCCTTCCGGGGGGGGGTAGCATTCAGTACTTC	CASSLPGGGSIQYF
TRBV7-2	many	.	TRBJ2-5	TGTGCCAGCAGCTTGTTCCCGGGAGAGACCCAGTACTTC	CASSLFPGETQYF
TRBV7-3	many	TRBD1	TRBJ1-2	TGTGCCAGCAGGTACCGACAGGGCCCGAACTATGGCTACACCTTC	CASRYRQGPNYGYTF
TRBV7-9	many	.	TRBJ2-7	TGTGCCAGCAGCCTAGTAGGCCTCCGGGAGCAGTACTTC	CASSLVGLREQYF
TRBV19	.	.	TRBJ1-5	TGTGCCAGTAGTATGGGGGTCGCGGGGGGCGTAGGCCAGCCCCAGCATTTT	CASSMGVAGGVGQPQHF
TRBV20-1	few	.	TRBJ2-2	TGCAGTGCTAGTCCCCCCGGGGTTTACGCGAACACCGGGGAGCTGTTTTTT	CSASPPGVYANTGELFF
TRBV6-1	many	.	TRBJ2-7	TGTGCCAGCACTGAGGGGGTTGGGAGCTCCTACGAGCAGTACTTC	CASTEGVGSSYEQYF
TRBV27	many	TRBD1	TRBJ2-7	TGTGCCAGCAGACCTGGGACAGGGGGCAACGAGCAGTACTTC	CASRPGTGGNEQYF
TRBV7-2	many	.	TRBJ2-2	TGTGCCAGCAGCTCGGGACTCTACACCGGGGAGCTGTTTTTT	CASSSGLYTGELFF
TRBV12-3/TRBV12-4	few	.	TRBJ2-7	TGTGCCAGCAGTTTGCGCAAGACCTACGAGCAGTACTTC	CASSLRKTYEQYF
TRBV11-2	many	TRBD1	TRBJ2-5	TGTGCCAGCAGCTTAGACAGGGGGTACGGGACCCAGTACTTC	CASSLDRGYGTQYF
TRBV18	.	TRBD1	TRBJ1-1	TGTGCCAGCTCACCCACCCGGGACAGCGTATACACTGAAGCTTTCTTT	CASSPTRDSVYTEAFF
TRBV11-3	.	.	TRBJ2-7	TGTGCCAGCAGCCGAAGTACCGGGCAGCTATACGAGCAGTACTTC	CASSRSTGQLYEQYF
TRBV13	many	TRBD2	TRBJ2-7	TGTGCCAGCAGCTTATGGGCTAGCGGGAGGCACTACGAGCAGTACTTC	CASSLWASGRHYEQYF
TRBV6-2/TRBV6-3	many	TRBD1	TRBJ1-1	TGTGCCAGCAGTACCGAGACAGGGAGAACTGAAGCTTTCTTT	CASSTETGRTEAFF
TRBV5-1	few	TRBD1	TRBJ2-2	TGCGCCAGCAGTACAGGACAGGGGGCGTACACCGGGGAGCTGTTTTTT	CASSTGQGAYTGELFF
TRBV28	many	.	TRBJ1-1	TGTGCCAGCAGTTCCCCGTGGAGAATGAACACTGAAGCTTTCTTT	CASSSPWRMNTEAFF
TRBV6-2/TRBV6-3	.	.	TRBJ2-5	TGTGCCAGCAGTTACCCACCCTGGGGAGGATACCAAGAGACCCAGTACTTC	CASSYPPWGGYQETQYF
TRBV4-1	.	.	TRBJ1-6	TGCGCCAGCAGCCAATCACCCGTCGGGGGAGGCAATTCACCCCTCCACTTT	CASSQSPVGGGNSPLHF
TRBV28	.	.	TRBJ2-7	TGTGCCAGCAGTCTCATACTACGAGTGTCCTACGAGCAGTACTTC	CASSLILRVSYEQYF
TRBV28	many	.	TRBJ1-1	TGTGCCAGCAGAAAGGGAATGAACACTGAAGCTTTCTTT	CASRKGMNTEAFF
TRBV28	many	.	TRBJ2-2	TGTGCCAGCAGTCGACAGTGGAACACCGGGGAGCTGTTTTTT	CASSRQWNTGELFF
TRBV3-1	many	.	TRBJ2-7	TGTGCCAGCAGCCAAGAGGTACGGGGACCCTACGAGCAGTACTTC	CASSQEVRGPYEQYF
TRBV30	.	TRBD1	TRBJ2-2	TGTGCCTGGAGTGTACTGTGGACAGGGAGAAACACCGGGGAGCTGTTTTTT	CAWSVLWTGRNTGELFF
TRBV4-1	many	.	TRBJ2-4	TGCGCCAGCAGCCAAGATAAAAACATTCAGTACTTC	CASSQDKNIQYF
TRBV12-3/TRBV12-4	many	.	TRBJ1-5	TGTGCCAGCACCACCGGACGAATCAATCAGCCCCAGCATTTT	CASTTGRINQPQHF
TRBV10-1	many	TRBD1	TRBJ2-7	TGCGCCAGCAGTGACCCGGGACAGGGGGCGGCCCCGCAGTACTTC	CASSDPGQGAAPQYF
TRBV6-2/TRBV6-3	many	.	TRBJ1-1	TGTGCCAGCAGTTACAGTGACAGGCCCCCAGCAGCTTTCTTT	CASSYSDRPPAAFF
TRBV28	many	.	TRBJ1-1	TGTGCCAGCAGCCTCACTTCGAATATGAACACTGAAGCTTTCTTT	CASSLTSNMNTEAFF
TRBV7-9	few	.	TRBJ2-2	TGTGCCAGCAGCGGCGACAGTTGGAACACCGGGGAGCTGTTTTTT	CASSGDSWNTGELFF
TRBV6-1	many	TRBD2	TRBJ2-7	TGTGCCAGCAGAGCTCTAGCGGGAGGGTTTGGCGAGCAGTACTTC	CASRALAGGFGEQYF
TRBV30	many	.	TRBJ1-1	TGTGCCTGGAACAGGGAGGGGACTGAAGCTTTCTTT	CAWNREGTEAFF
TRBV6-5	many	.	TRBJ1-2	TGTGCCAGCAGTTACGGGGCGAGGGAAGCAAACTATGGCTACACCTTC	CASSYGAREANYGYTF
TRBV6-1	many	.	TRBJ1-5	TGTGCCAGCAGTCCAGGGTATAGTCAGCCCCAGCATTTT	CASSPGYSQPQHF
TRBV27	many	TRBD1	TRBJ1-5	TGTGCCAGCAGTCTTAGAGTGCCGAGGACAGGGGAGAGACAGCCCCAGCATTTT	CASSLRVPRTGERQPQHF
TRBV2	few	.	TRBJ2-2	TGTGCCACATCTCTAGCGCAGAACACCGGGGAGCTGTTTTTT	CATSLAQNTGELFF
TRBV4-2	few	TRBD1	TRBJ2-7	TGTGCCAGCAGCCAAGGGGTTTGGACAGGGGGATACGAGCAGTACTTC	CASSQGVWTGGYEQYF
TRBV9	few	.	TRBJ2-2	TGTGCCAGCAGCGTAGAAGGACTAACCGGGGAGCTGTTTTTT	CASSVEGLTGELFF
TRBV10-2	.	TRBD1	TRBJ1-1	TGCGCCAGCAGGGCAGGGGGCGCGTCCAACACTGAAGCTTTCTTT	CASRAGGASNTEAFF
TRBV7-8	many	.	TRBJ1-2	TGTGCCAGCAGCTTACAACCGGGGGCAGACTATGGCTACACCTTC	CASSLQPGADYGYTF
TRBV20-1	few	.	TRBJ1-2	TGCAGTGCTAGGGCCTTCGGGTTATGGGGCACCTATGGCTACACCTTC	CSARAFGLWGTYGYTF
TRBV12-3/TRBV12-4	.	.	TRBJ2-7	TGTGCCGGCACCGCCCTGGCCGGAACCTACGAGCAGTACTTC	CAGTALAGTYEQYF
TRBV12-3/TRBV12-4	many	TRBD2	TRBJ2-5	TGTGCCAGCAGCTCGGGACTAGCGGGGTTTGCAGAGACCCAGTACTTC	CASSSGLAGFAETQYF
TRBV28	.	TRBD2	TRBJ2-3	TGTGCCAGCAGTTTTACCCCCGGACTAGGGGCAGATACGCAGTATTTT	CASSFTPGLGADTQYF
TRBV7-8	.	TRBD1	TRBJ2-2	TGTGCCAGCAGCTCAGGGGTCTCAGGGGGCTACACCGGGGAGCTGTTTTTT	CASSSGVSGGYTGELFF
TRBV28	few	.	TRBJ1-6	TGTGCCAGCAGTTCTCGACAGGCTAGGGGGTATAATTCACCCCTCCACTTT	CASSSRQARGYNSPLHF